Sequencing of this TCR beta chain was carried out in a study of T cells after yellow fever vaccination. Whole-study results and caveats: Re-detected after boosting: most primary clones, almost 98% of CD4 and around 86% of CD8. Across the CD4 and CD8 compartments, a small share of clonotypes was present in both.

As TCR cDNA was made by 5'RACE template switching, a universal primer site and UMIs were added. A single record per CDR3 protein comes from TCRdb applying MiXCR to the 5' RACE reads. The sample has some 550,000 distinct CDR3 sequences, approximately 21% seen once. CDR3 size: 13 residues. Deletions cut 8 bases from V and 3 bases from J, with 13 bases between. The sample holds many counts of this clonotype. The antigen is unknown. Sample: PBMCs, taken 15 days after the yellow fever booster vaccination. This sequence originates from a man younger than 45 who received the YFV17D yellow fever vaccine. J is TRBJ1-1 and V is TRBV12-3 or TRBV12-4; weak D call: TRBD1 (5 bases). Here the CDR3 reads CASSTLGDTEAFF. CDR3 sequence (DNA): TGTGCCAGCTCGACTCTGGGGGACACTGAAGCTTTCTTT.